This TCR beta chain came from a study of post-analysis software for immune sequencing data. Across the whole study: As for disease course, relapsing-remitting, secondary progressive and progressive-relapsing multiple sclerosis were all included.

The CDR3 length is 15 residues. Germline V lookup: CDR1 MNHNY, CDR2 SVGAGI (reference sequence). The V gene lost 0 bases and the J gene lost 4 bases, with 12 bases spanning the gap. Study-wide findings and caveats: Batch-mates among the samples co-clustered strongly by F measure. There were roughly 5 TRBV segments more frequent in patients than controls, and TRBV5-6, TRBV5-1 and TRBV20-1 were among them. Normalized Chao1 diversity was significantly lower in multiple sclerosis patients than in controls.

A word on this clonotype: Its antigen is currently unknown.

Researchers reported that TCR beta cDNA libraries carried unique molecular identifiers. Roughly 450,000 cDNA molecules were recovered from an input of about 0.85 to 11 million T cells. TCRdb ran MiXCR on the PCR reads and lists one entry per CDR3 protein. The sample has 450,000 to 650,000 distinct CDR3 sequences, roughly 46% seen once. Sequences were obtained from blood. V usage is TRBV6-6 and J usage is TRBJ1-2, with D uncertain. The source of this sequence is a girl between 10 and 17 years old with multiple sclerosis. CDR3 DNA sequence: TGTGCCAGCAGTTACTCGAGCGGACGACTCTATGGCTACACCTTC. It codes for CASSYSSGRLYGYTF.